This T cell receptor beta chain was obtained from a study of graft-versus-host responses after intestinal transplantation. In the study overall: After anti-thymocyte globulin induction, recipients took tacrolimus and steroids for 2 to 3 years. Study observations and caveats: Analysis identified GvH clones in recipient marrow, with some appearing first in ileum or blood. Early declines in HvG clones that occurred post-transplant were associated with peak circulating GvH clone levels.

From germline, CDR1 is MNHNS and CDR2 SASEGT. This CDR3 contains 14 residues. The V end lost 10 bases, the J end lost 0 bases, and 14 bases lay between the germline ends. Notes on this clone: Its antigen remains unknown.

Profiled with immunoSEQ multiplex PCR; TCRdb holds only in-frame clones, not every one. Of roughly 120,000 clones detected, 90% to 95% appear once; the ten largest clones hold around 0.12%. Sample: unstimulated CD4+ T cells sorted from spleen or lymph node cells, taken before intestinal transplant. The chain links TRBV6-1 to TRBJ2-3, with D possibly being TRBD2 (5 bases). The TCR sequence derives from a human donor who received an intestinal transplant. CDR3 sequence: CATSRTPSTDTQYF. The CDR3 nucleotides are TGTGCCACCTCTAGGACTCCTAGCACAGATACGCAGTATTTT.